This T cell receptor beta chain derives from a study of neurological immune-mediated disorders. The healthy controls volunteered at a blood bank in Maryland, USA. Study findings and constraints: Across subjects, expanded clones had no CDR3 amino acid sequences in common, pointing to private repertoires in all groups.

This clonotype was counted ten times or more. Its specificity is not known. CDR1 MNHEY and CDR2 SVGEGT come from the germline V gene. V shed 5 bases and J shed 4 bases, with 8 bases lying between them. This CDR3 has 12 amino acids. With 10-nucleotide random UMIs included, cDNA was synthesized by 5'RACE. The output of every sequencing run exceeded 170 million TCR-beta sequences, derived from 15-18 subjects. Using its own MiXCR run on the 5' RACE reads, TCRdb lists one record per CDR3 protein. Among about 29,000 distinct CDR3 sequences listed, 9.5% to 13% were seen once. The sequenced material came from PBMCs. The chain recombines TRBV6-2 or TRBV6-3 with TRBJ2-5; D is unresolved. The receptor was derived from a woman in her sixties or seventies in good health. This CDR3 reads CASSPDRETQYF. The CDR3 region has the DNA TGTGCCAGCAGTCCCGACCGAGAGACCCAGTACTTC.